This TCR beta chain was captured by sequencing in a study of T cells expressing NK-cell markers. Study details: The TCR beta repertoires were obtained from sorted CD3+CD56+NKG2C+, CD3+CD56+NKG2C- and CD3+CD56-NKG2C+ T cells. Study outcomes and limitations: The HCMV specificity of the expanded NKG2C+ T cell clones stayed unresolved.

The germline V gene has CDR1 MNHNS and CDR2 SASEGT. CDR3 length: 15 amino acids. Note on this clonotype: What it binds is unknown.

Using the 5' RACE reads, TCRdb records one entry per CDR3 protein without DNA. The sample table sets out 300,000 to 450,000 distinct CDR3 sequences. This chain uses TRBV6-1 with TRBJ2-1; TCRdb lists TRBD2, though no DNA is available to test this call. The clonotype comes from a man aged 18-75 years in good health. The sequenced sample consisted of blood T cells: a sorted CD56 or NKG2C T cell subset, CD4+ or CD8+ T cells, or bulk PBMC T cells (not recorded which). The CDR3 region is CASSRTSGSYNEQFF.